A single sample is the source of the 27 T cell receptor beta chains below, sequenced in a study of blood T cell repertoires in COVID-19. Data came from immunoSEQ multiplex PCR; TCRdb stores just in-frame clones and leaves some out. This sample yields 350,000 to 400,000 clones, of which approximately 90% are seen a single time; about 1% belongs to the top ten. The sequenced sample was PBMCs or T cells enriched from blood (not recorded which). The receptors were sampled from a man aged 18 to 30 who had recovered from COVID-19.

The chain employs TRBV12-5 and TRBJ2-3; D unresolved. V shed 2 bases and J shed 2 bases, with 11 bases lying between them. The CDR3 is made up of 15 amino acids. Germline V gene lookup returns CDR1 LGHNT and CDR2 FRNRAP. CDR3 sequence (DNA): TGTGCTAGTGGTTTGACCCAGGAAAACACAGATACGCAGTATTTT. It encodes CASGLTQENTDTQYF.

This clone has just a few counts. The V gene is TRBV12-3 or TRBV12-4, the J gene TRBJ2-5, with D unresolved. The CDR3 extends over 11 amino acids. V lost 6 bases and J 1 base, leaving 3 bases between the germline ends. This CDR3 is CASSLQETQYF. The DNA for the CDR3 is TGTGCCAGCAGCCTCCAAGAGACCCAGTACTTC.

V and J are TRBV7-9 and TRBJ1-4; a possible D gene is TRBD1 (6 bases). CDR3 length: 14 amino acids. Trimming took 2 bases from V and 8 from J, leaving 12 bases between them. Germline V gene data show CDR1 as SEHNR and CDR2 as FQNEAQ (reference sequence). The CDR3 DNA reads TGTGCCAGCAGCTTATTTCCAGGGGACGAAAAACTGTTTTTT. Its translation is CASSLFPGDEKLFF.

The chain uses TRBV6-5 and TRBJ2-1, with TRBD1 identical over 8 bases. The CDR3 is 15 residues long. The ends lost 4 bases at V and 4 bases at J; junction bases unmatched: 6. In germline, CDR1 is MNHEY, CDR2 SVGAGI. The CDR3 loop is CASSSAGGAYNEQFF. The DNA for the CDR3 is TGTGCCAGCAGTTCAGCAGGGGGCGCTTACAATGAGCAGTTCTTC.

The chain is built from TRBV5-4 and TRBJ2-2, with TRBD1 matching 11 bases. The germline gives CDR1 SGHNT, CDR2 YYREEE (reference sequence). After removal of 2 bases from V and 3 bases from J, the junction contained 3 bases not matched to a gene. This CDR3 has 16 residues. This chain's CDR3 is CASSLRGQGDTGELFF. Here the CDR3 DNA reads TGTGCCAGCAGCTTAAGGGGACAGGGGGACACCGGGGAGCTGTTTTTT.

V usage is TRBV7-9 and J usage is TRBJ2-5, with TRBD1 matching over 7 bases. CDR1 is SEHNR, CDR2 FQNEAQ, per germline (reference sequence). After removal of 5 bases from V and 5 bases from J, the junction contained 14 bases not matched to a gene. The CDR3 length is 16 residues. The CDR3 loop is CASSPRRTQGEETQYF. CDR3 DNA sequence: TGTGCCAGCAGCCCGCGTCGAACCCAGGGGGAGGAGACCCAGTACTTC.

V gene TRBV28 combines with J gene TRBJ2-1; D uncertain. The germline CDR1 and CDR2 sequences are MDHEN and SYDVKM. Between the trimmed V and J ends, which lost 1 base and 3 bases, there was a span of 10 bases. The CDR3 runs to 15 residues. The CDR3 DNA reads as TGTGCCAGCAGTTTATTAGAGGCAGACTACAATGAGCAGTTCTTC. Translated, it gives CASSLLEADYNEQFF.

This rearrangement joins TRBV7-2 to TRBJ2-1; 8 bases agree with TRBD1. CDR1 is SGHTA, CDR2 FQGNSA, per germline. The junction had 14 bases not matched to a gene; V was cut back by 6 bases and J by 7 bases. The CDR3 sequence is 16 residues long. For the CDR3, the DNA is TGTGCCAGCAGGCACAACGAGGAACAGGGGGGAAATGAGCAGTTCTTC. It specifies CASRHNEEQGGNEQFF.

The chain is built from TRBV3-1 (or the pseudogene TRBV3-2) and TRBJ2-5; 12 nucleotides line up with TRBD2. The CDR3 contains 18 residues. Germline-derived CDR1 and CDR2 are LGHDT and YNNKEL (reference sequence). Germline trimming cut 0 bases from V and 1 base from J; bases unmatched to any gene: 6. The CDR3 sequence: CASSQDQRLAGVQETQYF. The CDR3 DNA reads as TGTGCCAGCAGCCAAGATCAGAGACTAGCGGGGGTCCAAGAGACCCAGTACTTC.

The chain is built from TRBV5-4 and TRBJ1-1, with 11 bases identical to TRBD1. V dropped 4 bases and J dropped 3; count of bases not matched to a gene: 5. Germline V gives CDR1 SGHNT, CDR2 YYREEE (reference sequence). This CDR3 is built from 15 residues. The CDR3 DNA sequence: TGTGCCAGCAGCATTTGGACAGGGGGCTACACTGAAGCTTTCTTT. Protein: CASSIWTGGYTEAFF.

The V call is TRBV11-2, the J call TRBJ2-7; a possible D gene is TRBD1 (7 bases). In germline, CDR1 is SGHAT, CDR2 FQNNGV. There are 15 residues in the CDR3. V was cut by 1 base and J by 4 bases, with 14 bases left in between. The CDR3: CASSLGQGGLYEQYF. The CDR3 DNA is TGTGCCAGCAGCTTAGGACAGGGAGGCCTTTACGAGCAGTACTTC.

The chain combines TRBV6-2 or TRBV6-3 with TRBJ2-2; 10 bases match TRBD2. Germline CDR1 reads MNHEY; CDR2 reads SVGEGT. V gave up 0 bases and J gave up 1 base; unmatched junction bases: 14. The CDR3 runs 21 residues. The CDR3 protein is CASSYSPPDHWTSGNTGELFF. The CDR3 nucleotides read TGTGCCAGCAGTTACTCGCCCCCTGACCATTGGACTAGCGGGAACACCGGGGAGCTGTTTTTT.

This clone has just a few counts. The chain combines TRBV7-9 with TRBJ2-2; D is unresolved. Germline CDR1 SEHNR, CDR2 FQNEAQ (reference sequence). The CDR3 runs 15 residues. V lost 1 base, J lost 5 bases, and 11 bases lay in between. CDR3 amino acids: CASSLVAIQTGELFF. The CDR3 region has the DNA TGTGCCAGCAGCTTAGTCGCAATACAGACCGGGGAGCTGTTTTTT.

The rearrangement uses TRBV4-2 and TRBJ2-1, with D uncertain. This CDR3 contains 17 residues. The V gene's germline CDR1 is LGHNA and CDR2 YNFKEQ. Trimming removed 0 bases from V and 0 bases from J, with 12 bases in between. CDR3 region: CASSQDVGMSSYNEQFF. The CDR3 nucleotides are TGTGCCAGCAGCCAAGACGTCGGTATGAGCTCCTACAATGAGCAGTTCTTC.

V is TRBV7-9 and J is TRBJ2-3; D unresolved. V was trimmed by 5 bases and J by 0 bases, leaving 12 bases between them. The CDR3 sequence is 15 residues long. Germline V CDR1 and CDR2: SEHNR, FQNEAQ (reference sequence). This chain's CDR3 is CASSPVQISTDTQYF. For the CDR3, the DNA is TGTGCCAGCAGCCCGGTCCAAATCAGCACAGATACGCAGTATTTT.

The CDR3 DNA reads as TGTGCCAGCAGCCCAGCAGGGGCCACTGAAGCTTTCTTT. Translated: CASSPAGATEAFF. The chain couples TRBV9 to TRBJ1-1; D is possibly TRBD1 (6 bases). Trimming left V 4 bases short and J 4 bases short, with 11 bases between. Germline CDR1 SGDLS, CDR2 YYNGEE. The CDR3 sequence is 13 residues long.

The V call is TRBV4-3, the J call TRBJ1-1; D is undetermined. This CDR3 has 15 residues. V dropped 0 bases and J dropped 1 base, with 9 bases sitting between them. Looked up from germline, CDR1 is LGHNA and CDR2 is YSLEER. CDR3 amino acids: CASSQDRWQNTEAFF. CDR3 DNA: TGCGCCAGCAGCCAAGATCGTTGGCAGAACACTGAAGCTTTCTTT.

This clone was seen a single time. The chain is built from TRBV27 and TRBJ1-2; TRBD1 aligns across 9 bases. The CDR3 has 12 residues. CDR1 and CDR2 (germline): MNHEY, SMNVEV (reference sequence). V was pared by 10 bases and J by 4 bases, with 4 bases of the junction left unmatched. The CDR3 reads CATRQGGYGYTF. The CDR3 DNA follows: TGTGCCACCAGACAGGGGGGCTATGGCTACACCTTC.

This rearrangement joins TRBV3-1 (or the pseudogene TRBV3-2) to TRBJ2-1; a weak D match, TRBD1 (6 bases). V was trimmed by 3 bases and J by 9 bases, leaving 9 bases between them. This CDR3 is built from 12 residues. Looked up from germline, CDR1 is LGHDT and CDR2 is YNNKEL (reference sequence). CDR3 DNA sequence: TGTGCCAGCAGCCAGACAGGCGTTGAGCAGTTCTTC. Protein product: CASSQTGVEQFF.

This chain connects TRBV27 to TRBJ1-5; D call uncertain. Trimming left V 2 bases short and J 7 bases short, with 9 bases between. The germline V gene has CDR1 MNHEY and CDR2 SMNVEV (reference sequence). CDR3 length: 13 amino acids. CDR3 bases: TGTGCCAGCAGTTTAAGTAGTACGCAGCCCCAGCATTTT. Protein sequence: CASSLSSTQPQHF.

This clone was found a few times. The J gene is TRBJ2-7, the V gene TRBV7-2; 13 nucleotides match TRBD2. The CDR3 runs to 15 residues. After removal of 5 bases from V and 5 bases from J, the junction contained 6 bases not matched to a gene. Germline CDR1 SGHTA, CDR2 FQGNSA. The CDR3 loop is CASSPTSGRFHEQYF. As DNA, the CDR3 is TGTGCCAGCAGCCCGACTAGCGGGAGGTTCCACGAGCAGTACTTC.

The chain has TRBV19 and TRBJ2-7; D not resolved. The CDR3 contains 14 residues. Germline V gene sequence: CDR1 LNHDA, CDR2 SQIVND (reference sequence). V was pared by 0 bases and J by 1 base, with 7 bases between. The CDR3: CASSIETQSYEQYF. For the CDR3, the DNA is TGTGCCAGTAGTATAGAAACACAATCCTACGAGCAGTACTTC.

The chain couples TRBV19 to TRBJ2-7, with 12 nucleotides matching TRBD2. Germline V lookup: CDR1 LNHDA, CDR2 SQIVND (reference sequence). The CDR3 is made up of 18 amino acids. The V segment lost 1 base and the J segment 7 bases; nucleotides outside the gene matches: 14. CDR3 nucleotide sequence: TGTGCCAGTAGTATAGGGTCGCTAGCGGGAGGGCCGAACTCGGAGCAGTACTTC. It codes for CASSIGSLAGGPNSEQYF.

This chain links TRBV5-1 with TRBJ2-3, with 11 bases lining up with TRBD1. J was trimmed by 4 bases and V by 2 bases; bases with no gene match: 3. The CDR3 totals 15 residues. Germline assignment: CDR1 SGHRS and CDR2 YFSETQ. The CDR3 is CASSFPGQGADTQYF. DNA for the CDR3: TGCGCCAGCAGCTTCCCGGGACAGGGGGCAGATACGCAGTATTTT.

This clone was seen a handful of times. The chain couples TRBV2 to TRBJ1-5; D perhaps matches TRBD1 (5 bases). The CDR3 extends over 12 amino acids. The germline gives CDR1 SNHLY, CDR2 FYNNEI. V was clipped by 4 bases and J by 4 bases, with 5 bases between them. CDR3 sequence reads: CASSAGNQPQHF. CDR3 sequence (DNA): TGTGCCAGCAGTGCAGGGAATCAGCCCCAGCATTTT.

The J gene is TRBJ1-3, the V gene TRBV9, with D hard to call. This CDR3 region has 16 residues. The V and J ends lost 0 bases and 0 bases respectively, with 10 bases between them. Germline assignment: CDR1 SGDLS and CDR2 YYNGEE. The CDR3 DNA reads TGTGCCAGCAGCGTAGGTATAGGAGACTCTGGAAACACCATATATTTT. It encodes CASSVGIGDSGNTIYF.

The chain joins TRBV2 to TRBJ2-5; maybe TRBD1 (5 bases). Germline CDR1 reads SNHLY; CDR2 reads FYNNEI. Trimming cost V 2 bases and J 5 bases, with 12 bases left between them. The CDR3 length is 14 residues. DNA for the CDR3: TGTGCCAGCAGTGAAAGAGCAGGGTTGGAGACCCAGTACTTC. Protein: CASSERAGLETQYF. Full variable domain (outside the CDR3, taken from reference TRBV2 and TRBJ2-5): EPEVTQTPSHQVTQMGQEVILRCVPISNHLYFYWYRQILGQKVEFLVSFYNNEISEKSEIFDDQFSVERPDGSNFTLKIRSTKLEDSAMYFCASSERAGLETQYFGPGTRLLVL.